The entry below describes one TCR beta chain. These data originate in a study of blood T cell repertoires in COVID-19. Study in general: COVID-19 samples, acute and convalescent, were from the United States, Italy and Spain.

Seattle-derived patients entered the study during active infection and were followed longitudinally. Only in-frame clones appear in the TCRdb table, and some are missing; sequencing was by immunoSEQ multiplex PCR. There are fewer than 350,000 clones in the sample; roughly nine tenths occur only once, and roughly 12% lies in the top ten. The clonotype was recovered from a woman in her twenties or thirties with COVID-19, enrolled during active disease. The sample was peripheral blood.

The CDR3 protein is CASSLGRGEETQYF. CDR3 bases: TGCGCCAGCAGCCTAGGACGGGGGGAAGAGACCCAGTACTTC. The chain couples TRBV4-1 to TRBJ2-5, with 7 bases aligning to TRBD2. Germline assignment: CDR1 MGHRA and CDR2 YSYEKL. V lost 4 bases, J lost 3 bases, and 5 bases stayed unmatched. The CDR3 extends over 14 amino acids.